The 8 T cell receptor beta chains below all came from one sample that was sequenced in a study of OX40 agonist ivuxolimab in advanced cancers. Using immunoSEQ multiplex PCR, the repertoire was profiled, and TCRdb retains in-frame clones only, with some absent. Among some 50,000 clones, approximately 81% were seen once, and the ten largest hold roughly 4.5%. The source was CD4+ or CD8+ T cells sorted from blood, collected in a trial of the OX40 agonist ivuxolimab. These receptors all come from an adult with an advanced solid tumor such as melanoma, head and neck, liver or kidney cancer.

Concerning this clone itself: Germline and junction disagree at one end, which may indicate a read error. The V and J genes are TRBV7-8 and TRBJ1-5; D is unresolved. There are 14 residues in the CDR3. The V gene's germline CDR1 is SGHVS and CDR2 FQNEAQ. The DNA for the CDR3 is TGTGCCGGCAGCTTAGCGGGAGCGCGCCAGCCCCAGCATTTT. Translated, it gives CAGSLAGARQPQHF. The full variable domain, in which reference TRBV7-8 and TRBJ1-5 provide the parts outside the CDR3, is GAGVSQSPRYKVAKRGQDVALRCDPISGHVSLFWYQQALGQGPEFLTYFQNEAQLDKSGLPSDRFFAERPEGSVSTLKIQRTQQEDSAVYLCAGSLAGARQPQHFGDGTRLSIL.

This rearrangement joins TRBV5-8 to TRBJ2-5, with no clear D. CDR1 is SGHTS and CDR2 is YDEGEE in the germline V gene. This CDR3 has 12 amino acids. V gave up 2 bases and J gave up 4 bases, with 6 bases separating them. CDR3 sequence: CASSFWGETQYF. The CDR3 bases are TGTGCCAGCAGCTTTTGGGGAGAGACCCAGTACTTC.

The V gene is TRBV7-2, the J gene TRBJ1-1; a possible D gene is TRBD1 (6 bases). The CDR3 loop spans 14 amino acids. CDR1 SGHTA and CDR2 FQGNSA come from the germline V gene. V was pared by 5 bases and J by 1 base, with 11 bases between. The CDR3 DNA sequence: TGTGCCAGCAGCCCACAGGGTCGGAACACTGAAGCTTTCTTT. Amino acid sequence: CASSPQGRNTEAFF.

The chain joins TRBV5-4 to TRBJ1-2; no reliable D call. CDR3 length: 12 residues. The V and J ends lost 2 bases and 7 bases respectively, with 9 bases between them. The germline CDR1 and CDR2 sequences are SGHNT and YYREEE (reference sequence). CDR3 loop: CASSFTVGGYTF. CDR3 DNA sequence: TGTGCCAGCAGCTTCACAGTCGGTGGCTACACCTTC.

There are a few counts of this clone. The chain is built from TRBV21-1 and TRBJ1-4. TRBV21-1 is reported as a pseudogene. The CDR3 runs 18 residues. CDR3 DNA: TGTGCCAGCAGCAAAGAGGGACTATCCTCCCATGATAATGAAAAACTGTTTTTT. Translating it yields CASSKEGLSSHDNEKLFF.

Only one count was recorded for this clone. J is TRBJ2-5 and V is TRBV7-9; D gene uncertain. V was shortened by 7 bases and J by 5 bases, with 17 bases between the two germline ends. Germline V CDR1 and CDR2: SEHNR, FQNEAQ (reference sequence). The length of the CDR3 is 14 residues. Here the CDR3 DNA reads TGTGCCAGCACCCTCGGCTTCCCGGCGGAGACCCAGTACTTC. It codes for CASTLGFPAETQYF.

The chain employs TRBV5-1 and TRBJ1-4; tentatively, D is TRBD1 (5 bases). Germline V gene data show CDR1 as SGHRS and CDR2 as YFSETQ. The V and J ends lost 0 bases and 7 bases respectively, with 13 bases between them. The CDR3 is 15 amino acids. CDR3 loop: CASSLGQSNAEKLFF. DNA of the CDR3: TGCGCCAGCAGCTTGGGACAGTCGAACGCTGAAAAACTGTTTTTT.

The chain is built from TRBV9 and TRBJ2-5; TRBD1 is a possible D gene (6 bases). The end of the DNA aligns better with TRBJ2-7, so the J call may be wrong. CDR1 and CDR2 from the germline V gene are SGDLS and YYNGEE. The length of the CDR3 is 15 residues. The CDR3 loop is CASSGTGQGFHEQYF. Here the CDR3 DNA reads TGTGCCAGCAGCGGAACAGGGCAGGGTTTCCACGAGCAGTACTTC.